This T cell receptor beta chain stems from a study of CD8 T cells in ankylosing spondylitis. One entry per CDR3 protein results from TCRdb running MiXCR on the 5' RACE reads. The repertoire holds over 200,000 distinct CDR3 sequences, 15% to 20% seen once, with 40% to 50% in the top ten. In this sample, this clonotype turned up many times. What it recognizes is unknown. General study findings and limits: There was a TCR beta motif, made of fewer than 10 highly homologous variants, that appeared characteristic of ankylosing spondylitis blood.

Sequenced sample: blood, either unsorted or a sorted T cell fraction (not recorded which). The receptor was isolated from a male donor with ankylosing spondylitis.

CDR3 DNA sequence: TGTGCCAGCAGCGTAGACTACCTCAGGGACTCTGAAGGGTCCTACAATGAGCAGTTCTTC. Protein product: CASSVDYLRDSEGSYNEQFF. The chain links TRBV9 to TRBJ2-1, with a tentative D call TRBD2 (6 bases). Germline loops: CDR1 SGDLS, CDR2 YYNGEE. The V and J ends lost 0 bases and 1 base respectively, with 23 bases between them. The CDR3 loop spans 20 amino acids.